This T cell receptor (beta chain) is from a study of T cell responses to AZD1222 COVID-19 vaccine. Only in-frame clones appear in the TCRdb table, and some are missing; sequencing was by immunoSEQ multiplex PCR. In the table there are about 110,000 clones, 86% of which are singletons. In germline, CDR1 is ENHRY, CDR2 SYGVKD. The CDR3 covers 13 residues. Between the trimmed V and J ends, which lost 3 bases and 6 bases, there was a span of 11 bases. A remark on this clone: The antigen is unknown.

General study points: Unmutated variant regions are reportedly targeted by nearly half of spike-specific TCRs. Repertoire collection took place solely once the T cell response had peaked.

This chain connects TRBV10-3 to TRBJ1-2, with D maybe TRBD1 (6 bases). This specimen was peripheral blood, taken on day 0 of AZD1222 vaccination. The source is an adult in good health. The CDR3 spells CAISDRGGDGYTF. In DNA form, the CDR3 reads TGTGCCATCAGTGACAGGGGAGGAGATGGCTACACCTTC.